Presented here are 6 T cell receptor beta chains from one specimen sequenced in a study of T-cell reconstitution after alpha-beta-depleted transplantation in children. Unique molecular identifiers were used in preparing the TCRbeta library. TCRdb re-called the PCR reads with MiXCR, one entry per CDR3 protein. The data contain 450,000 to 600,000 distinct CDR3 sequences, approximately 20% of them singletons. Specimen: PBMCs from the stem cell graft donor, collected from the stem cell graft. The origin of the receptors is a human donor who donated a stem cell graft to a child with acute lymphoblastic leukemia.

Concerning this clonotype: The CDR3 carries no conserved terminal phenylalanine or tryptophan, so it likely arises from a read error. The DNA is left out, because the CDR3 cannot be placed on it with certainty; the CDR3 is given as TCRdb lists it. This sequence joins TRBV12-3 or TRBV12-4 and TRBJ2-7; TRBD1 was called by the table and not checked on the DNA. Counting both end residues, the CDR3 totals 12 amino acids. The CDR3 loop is CASITDRVLRFC.

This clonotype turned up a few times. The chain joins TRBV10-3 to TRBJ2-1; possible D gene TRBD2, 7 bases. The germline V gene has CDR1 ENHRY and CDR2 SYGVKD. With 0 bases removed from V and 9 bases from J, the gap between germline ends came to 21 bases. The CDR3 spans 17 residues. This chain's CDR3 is CAISESSRGSRGSEQFF. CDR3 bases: TGTGCCATCAGTGAGTCGAGTCGCGGGAGCAGGGGAAGTGAGCAGTTCTTC.

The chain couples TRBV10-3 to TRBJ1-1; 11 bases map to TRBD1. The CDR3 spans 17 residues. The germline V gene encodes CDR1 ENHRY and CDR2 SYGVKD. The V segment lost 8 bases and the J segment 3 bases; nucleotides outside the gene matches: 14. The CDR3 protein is CAIASGTGGMVYTEAFF. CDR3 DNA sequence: TGTGCCATCGCTTCCGGGACAGGGGGGATGGTGTACACTGAAGCTTTCTTT.

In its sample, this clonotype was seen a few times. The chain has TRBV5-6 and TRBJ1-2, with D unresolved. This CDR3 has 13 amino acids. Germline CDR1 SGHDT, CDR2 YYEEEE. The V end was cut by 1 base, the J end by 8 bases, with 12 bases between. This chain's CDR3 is CASSLSYMGGYTF. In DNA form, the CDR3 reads TGTGCCAGCAGCTTGAGCTATATGGGAGGCTACACCTTC.

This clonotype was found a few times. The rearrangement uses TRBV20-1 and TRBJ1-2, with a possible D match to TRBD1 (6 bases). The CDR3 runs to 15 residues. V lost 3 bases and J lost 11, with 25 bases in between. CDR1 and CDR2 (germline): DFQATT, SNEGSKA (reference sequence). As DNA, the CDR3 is TGCAGTGCTAGTCAGATCGCTGGGACAATAAAAAGATACACCTTC. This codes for CSASQIAGTIKRYTF.

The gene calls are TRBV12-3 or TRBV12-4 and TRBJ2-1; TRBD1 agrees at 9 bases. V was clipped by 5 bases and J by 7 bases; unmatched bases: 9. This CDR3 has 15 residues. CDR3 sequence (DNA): TGTGCCAGCAGTCCTGACCGGGACAGGGTTAATGAGCAGTTCTTC. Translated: CASSPDRDRVNEQFF.